This is a list of T cell receptor beta chains from one sample in a study of T cell repertoires in cytomegalovirus infection. No antigen has been assigned to these receptors. TCRdb ran MiXCR on the reads and lists one entry per CDR3 protein. The table has about 110,000 distinct CDR3 sequences, approximately 28% seen once. Sequenced material: CD8+ T cells from cultured PBMCs, taken from culture after CMV antigen stimulation. The receptors here all came from a human donor in good health (CMV status not recorded). Some clones in this sample may be carry-over from other donors' samples. The CDR3 runs from the conserved cysteine through the conserved F or W. Fields, in order: D gene, V gene, J gene, clone size, CDR3 protein, CDR3 DNA. The D gene is left open where the match is weak. Not every row has a clone size; where given, it reads once, few, many or a size class.

>NA|TRBV28|TRBJ2-6|few
CASSLTTLAGANVLTF
TGTGCCAGCAGTCTCACGACCCTAGCGGGGGCCAACGTCCTGACTTTC
>NA|TRBV20-1|TRBJ1-1|few
CSAPPEDRTEAFF
TGCAGTGCTCCACCTGAGGACCGGACGGAAGCTTTCTTT
>NA|TRBV20-1|TRBJ2-1|NA
CSATGLRDNEQFF
TGCAGTGCCACTGGACTAAGAGACAATGAGCAGTTCTTC
>TRBD1|TRBV2|TRBJ1-5|NA
CASSVGTGKHSNQPQHF
TGTGCCAGCAGTGTGGGGACAGGGAAACATAGCAATCAGCCCCAGCATTTT
>NA|TRBV18|TRBJ1-5|few
CASSQGVNQPQHF
TGTGCCAGCTCACAGGGGGTGAATCAGCCCCAGCATTTT
>NA|TRBV5-3|TRBJ2-7|few
CASSLRTSYEQYF
TGTGCCAGCAGCTTGCGCACCTCCTACGAGCAGTACTTC
>NA|TRBV11-2|TRBJ2-7|NA
CASSLRVAYEQYF
TGTGCCAGCAGCTTAAGGGTCGCCTACGAGCAGTACTTC
>NA|TRBV27|TRBJ1-2|many
CASSLSMGYGYTF
TGTGCCAGCAGTTTATCTATGGGCTATGGCTACACCTTC
>TRBD1|TRBV7-8|TRBJ2-5|many
CASSARQGSVKTQYF
TGTGCCAGCAGCGCTCGACAGGGTTCAGTGAAGACCCAGTACTTC
>NA|TRBV6-1|TRBJ2-7|few
CASRSFRDEQYF
TGTGCCAGCAGATCCTTCAGGGACGAGCAGTACTTC
>NA|TRBV20-1|TRBJ1-2|NA
CSANPEGAVNYGYTF
TGCAGTGCCAACCCAGAAGGGGCTGTTAACTATGGCTACACCTTC
>TRBD1|TRBV28|TRBJ2-3|few
CASSSRQGVSDTQYF
TGTGCCAGCAGTTCGCGACAGGGGGTTTCAGATACGCAGTATTTT
>TRBD1|TRBV11-3|TRBJ2-7|few
CASSFRDRPLEQYF
TGTGCCAGCAGCTTCCGGGACAGGCCCCTGGAGCAGTACTTC
>TRBD1|TRBV20-1|TRBJ2-2|NA
CSATVNRGLGTGELFF
TGCAGTGCTACCGTCAACAGGGGCCTGGGAACCGGGGAGCTGTTTTTT
>TRBD1|TRBV19|TRBJ2-5|many
CASSIRGGPQETQYF
TGTGCCAGTAGTATCCGAGGGGGCCCCCAAGAGACCCAGTACTTC
>NA|TRBV15|TRBJ2-3|NA
CATSRAPVDTQYF
TGTGCCACCAGCAGAGCGCCGGTGGATACGCAGTATTTT
>TRBD1|TRBV20-1|TRBJ1-1|NA
CSAQTGDGTEAFF
TGCAGTGCCCAGACAGGGGACGGGACTGAAGCTTTCTTT
>TRBD1|TRBV4-2|TRBJ1-3|NA
CASSQAIGTDPNTIYF
TGTGCCAGCAGCCAAGCAATCGGGACAGACCCAAACACCATATATTTT
>NA|TRBV6-5|TRBJ1-2|NA
CASTLHKSLNYGYTF
TGTGCCAGCACACTACACAAAAGCCTTAACTATGGCTACACCTTC
>TRBD2|TRBV29-1|TRBJ2-1|NA
CSVEVAGGYNEQFF
TGCAGCGTTGAAGTGGCGGGGGGCTACAATGAGCAGTTCTTC
>NA|TRBV7-8|TRBJ2-5|many
CASSLNRVQETQYF
TGTGCCAGCAGCTTAAACCGGGTCCAAGAGACCCAGTACTTC
>NA|TRBV15|TRBJ1-1|few
CATSRDSQNTEAFF
TGTGCCACCAGCAGAGATTCACAGAACACTGAAGCTTTCTTT
>TRBD1|TRBV2|TRBJ2-7|few
CASSGPILHRGKGSYEQYF
TGTGCCAGCAGCGGCCCCATACTTCACAGGGGAAAAGGGTCCTACGAGCAGTACTTC
>NA|TRBV27|TRBJ1-6|many
CASSLGTLNSPLHF
TGTGCCAGCAGTTTAGGGACTCTTAATTCACCCCTCCACTTT
>TRBD2|TRBV7-8|TRBJ2-1|few
CASSLGLAGPPNEQFF
TGTGCCAGCAGCTTAGGACTAGCGGGGCCTCCGAATGAGCAGTTCTTC
>TRBD1|TRBV7-2|TRBJ2-6|many
CASSLVTGGGLFANVLTF
TGTGCCAGCAGCTTAGTAACAGGGGGAGGACTCTTCGCCAACGTCCTGACTTTC
>TRBD1|TRBV2|TRBJ1-1|NA
CASSEAETGAEAFF
TGTGCCAGCAGTGAAGCGGAAACAGGGGCTGAAGCTTTCTTT
>TRBD1|TRBV19|TRBJ2-3|many
CASSISTGRSTDTQYF
TGTGCCAGTAGTATCTCGACAGGGCGGTCGACAGATACGCAGTATTTT
>TRBD1|TRBV12-3/TRBV12-4|TRBJ2-3|few
CASRSLGQDGTDTQYF
TGTGCCAGCAGGTCCCTGGGACAGGACGGCACAGATACGCAGTATTTT
>NA|TRBV2|TRBJ1-2|NA
CASSEVKVLDYGYTF
TGTGCCAGCAGTGAAGTTAAGGTGTTAGACTATGGCTACACCTTC
>NA|TRBV27|TRBJ2-7|NA
CASGEGGIDEQYF
TGTGCCAGCGGGGAAGGGGGGATCGACGAGCAGTACTTC
>NA|TRBV7-9|TRBJ2-6|NA
CASSLVSTSGANVLTF
TGTGCCAGCAGCTTAGTTTCGACCTCTGGGGCCAACGTCCTGACTTTC
>NA|TRBV7-8|TRBJ2-7|NA
CASRSRGDPYYEQYF
TGTGCCAGCAGATCCAGGGGGGACCCATACTACGAGCAGTACTTC
>TRBD1|TRBV28|TRBJ2-7|NA
CASSLEGQGGFYEQYF
TGTGCCAGCAGTTTAGAGGGACAGGGCGGATTCTACGAGCAGTACTTC
>TRBD1|TRBV15|TRBJ2-3|NA
CATSRDRTGRHADTQYF
TGTGCCACCAGCAGAGATAGGACAGGGCGGCATGCAGATACGCAGTATTTT
>TRBD1|TRBV6-8|TRBJ2-7|NA
CASSFRTGNSYEQYF
TGTGCCAGCAGTTTCAGGACAGGGAACTCCTACGAGCAGTACTTC
>NA|TRBV7-9|TRBJ2-5|NA
CASSSVAGETQYF
TGTGCCAGCAGCTCCGTCGCGGGAGAGACCCAGTACTTC
>TRBD1|TRBV19|TRBJ2-7|many
CASSPWDSSSYEQYF
TGTGCCAGTAGTCCCTGGGACAGCAGCTCCTACGAGCAGTACTTC